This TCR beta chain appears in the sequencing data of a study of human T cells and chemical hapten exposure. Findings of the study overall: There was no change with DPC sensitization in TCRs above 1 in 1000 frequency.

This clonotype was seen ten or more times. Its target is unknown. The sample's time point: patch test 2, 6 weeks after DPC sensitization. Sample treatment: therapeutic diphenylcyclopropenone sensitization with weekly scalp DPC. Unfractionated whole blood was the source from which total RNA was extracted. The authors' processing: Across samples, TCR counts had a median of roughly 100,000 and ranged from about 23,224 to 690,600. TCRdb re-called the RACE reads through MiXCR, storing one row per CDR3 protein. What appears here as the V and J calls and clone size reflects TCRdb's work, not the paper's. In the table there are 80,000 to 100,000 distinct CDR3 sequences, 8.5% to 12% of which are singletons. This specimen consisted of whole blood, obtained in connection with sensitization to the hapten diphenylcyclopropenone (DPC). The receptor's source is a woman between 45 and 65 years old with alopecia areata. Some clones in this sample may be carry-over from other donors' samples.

The chain's CDR3 is CASSSGIGGSEEQYF. DNA for the CDR3: TGTGCCAGCAGCTCCGGTATTGGGGGGAGTGAGGAGCAGTACTTC. The chain recombines TRBV7-9 with TRBJ2-7; possible D gene TRBD2, 6 bases. Trimming took 4 bases from V and 7 from J, leaving 20 bases between them. The germline CDR1 and CDR2 sequences are SEHNR and FQNEAQ (reference sequence). This CDR3 contains 15 residues. Together with reference TRBV7-9 and TRBJ2-7, the CDR3 gives the full variable domain: DTGVSQNPRHKITKRGQNVTFRCDPISEHNRLYWYRQTLGQGPEFLTYFQNEAQLEKSRLLSDRFSAERPKGSFSTLEIQRTEQGDSAMYLCASSSGIGGSEEQYFGPGTRLTVT.